Described below is a single T cell receptor beta chain sequence and its context. The data originate from a study of control samples from healthy donors and cancer patients. The CDR3 spans 16 residues. V was trimmed by 0 bases and J by 2 bases, leaving 12 bases between them. Germline CDR1 SGDLS, CDR2 YYNGEE. The assay was immunoSEQ multiplex PCR, and TCRdb's table has in-frame clones only and misses some. The sample consists of around 43,000 clones, roughly 92% of them appearing once. This TCR derives from a woman between 45 and 65 years old in good health. Source material: blood. V is TRBV9 and J is TRBJ1-3; D is unresolved. The CDR3 DNA is TGTGCCAGCAGCGTAGACCTGAAGGGCGCTGGAAACACCATATATTTT. Translated: CASSVDLKGAGNTIYF.